This T cell receptor beta chain was sequenced in a study of identical twins. Study results and limitations: Clonotypes of the beta chain that were abundant in cord blood carried fewer insertions (memory repertoires showed none).

Germline loops: CDR1 MNHNS, CDR2 SASEGT. Trimming took 6 bases from V and 4 from J; bases not matched to a gene: 8. The CDR3 length is 15 residues. In TCRdb, the 5' RACE reads were re-called with MiXCR into one record per CDR3 protein. The data hold approximately 490,000 distinct CDR3 sequences, with approximately 20% observed a single time. This clonotype came up a few times. Its antigen is still unknown. The data were also submitted as part of a second study, on yellow fever vaccine responses in identical twins. That work contributes: Reports say the vaccine T cell response in twins looked partly convergent and partly personalized.

The receptor was derived from a woman aged 18-30 years in good health. The chain recombines TRBV6-1 with TRBJ2-2, with 7 bases aligning to TRBD2. Material: CD4+ T cells sorted from blood. CDR3 sequence (DNA): TGTGCCAGCAGCTGGGACTACCGCGGCACCGGGGAGCTGTTTTTT. Translated: CASSWDYRGTGELFF.